Sequencing of this T cell receptor beta chain was carried out in a study of T cells after yellow fever vaccination. Regarding the study as a whole: By day 5 rather than day 15, the secondary response had peaked, though it was weaker. Most primary-vaccination clones reappeared after the booster (about 97% CD4, 75% to 90% CD8).

Concerning this clonotype: What it binds is not known.

As TCR cDNA was made by 5'RACE template switching, a universal primer site and UMIs were added. TCRdb analysed the 5' RACE reads with MiXCR anew, one entry per CDR3 protein. This sample has 95,000 to 150,000 distinct CDR3 sequences, with more than 6.5% found just once. Germline trimming cut 6 bases from V and 5 bases from J; bases unmatched to any gene: 7. CDR3 size: 15 residues. In germline, CDR1 is LNHDA, CDR2 SQIVND (reference sequence). The specimen comprised CD4+ T cells sorted from PBMCs, sampled approximately 11 days after the first yellow fever vaccination. The chain recombines TRBV19 with TRBJ2-2, with 9 positions matching TRBD1. The origin of this receptor is a man in his late teens or twenties who received the YFV17D yellow fever vaccine. The CDR3 region is CASRRGQGETGELFF. The CDR3 nucleotides read TGTGCCAGTAGGAGGGGACAGGGAGAGACCGGGGAGCTGTTTTTT.